This record covers a single T cell receptor beta chain. Its recognized antigen is unknown. No base-level quality is on record; no much larger clone is a single base apart. The library was produced with the immunoSEQ multiplex PCR assay. In its TCRdb copy, this immuneACCESS table keeps in-frame sequences only and misses some clones. Where compared with another copy, unresolved V genes explain less than half of these, and the others have no known cause. The sample table lists about 180,000 clones, under 95% of them with a count of one. About 1.4% of the sample is held by the ten biggest clonotypes. This sample is part of a study of control samples from healthy donors and cancer patients (dated by TCRdb to 2020 to 2021). Germline trimming amounts to 7 bases on V and 6 bases on J, with 15 as the count of junction bases outside the gene matches. From cysteine to phenylalanine, the CDR3 is 16 amino acids long. The sequence is cut down to CDR3 DNA, 48 bases in frame from base 1. From the germline V gene (reference sequence), CDR1 is LNHDA and CDR2 is SQIVND.

The sample taken for sequencing was blood. The chain is made from TRBV19 and TRBJ2-3; TRBD2 aligns with 8 central bases. This sequence originates from a young woman in good health. The base sequence is TGTGCCAGTAAATGGGGGCGGGAGGATCTCGGGGATACGCAGTATTTT. Protein translation: CASKWGREDLGDTQYF.